These T cell receptor beta chains were read from a single sample in a study of CD8 T cells in ankylosing spondylitis. TCRdb redid the calling of the 5' RACE reads with MiXCR, one entry per CDR3 protein. The data hold 200,000 or so distinct CDR3 sequences, with over 10% observed a single time. The specimen was blood, either unsorted or a sorted T cell fraction (not recorded which). The source is a female donor with ankylosing spondylitis or in good health (not recorded which). Each CDR3 is given with its conserved first and last residue. The D gene is left open where the match is weak. Size tells how often a clone was seen (once, few, many) or the class of an expanded clone, and some rows leave it out.

TRBJ2-7 | TRBV5-6 | many | NA | CASSLIGAISTYEQYF | TGTGCCAGCAGCTTAATCGGGGCGATATCGACCTACGAGCAGTACTTC
TRBJ2-1 | TRBV3-1 | many | NA | CASSRLGAVSSYNEQFF | TGTGCCAGCAGCCGCTTAGGAGCGGTGAGCTCCTACAATGAGCAGTTCTTC
TRBJ2-2 | TRBV11-2 | many | NA | CASSLMDSNTGELFF | TGTGCCAGCAGCTTAATGGACTCCAACACCGGGGAGCTGTTTTTT
TRBJ2-7 | TRBV29-1 | many | TRBD2 | CSVVGGGSYEQYF | TGCAGCGTTGTTGGCGGGGGGTCCTACGAGCAGTACTTC
TRBJ2-5 | TRBV25-1 | few | NA | CASSELQTQYF | TGTGCCAGCAGTGAATTACAGACCCAGTACTTC
TRBJ2-2 | TRBV19 | few | TRBD2 | CASRRSGSHNTGELFF | TGTGCCAGTAGGAGAAGCGGGAGCCATAACACCGGGGAGCTGTTTTTT
TRBJ2-1 | TRBV5-1 | few | NA | CASSLTLRIVDEQFF | TGCGCCAGCAGCTTGACCCTCCGGATAGTAGATGAGCAGTTCTTC
TRBJ1-2 | TRBV29-1 | many | NA | CSVDGDGYTF | TGCAGCGTTGATGGGGATGGCTACACCTTC
TRBJ1-2 | TRBV6-2/TRBV6-3 | many | NA | CASHDTRRNYGYTF | TGTGCCAGCCATGACACCCGGCGGAACTATGGCTACACCTTC
TRBJ2-1 | TRBV25-1 | NA | TRBD2 | CASSLAGGPVF | TGTGCCAGCAGTTTGGCGGGAGGGCCGGTCTTC
TRBJ2-5 | TRBV29-1 | few | TRBD2 | CSVVVAGETQYF | TGCAGCGTTGTTGTAGCGGGGGAGACCCAGTACTTC
TRBJ2-7 | TRBV12-3/TRBV12-4 | NA | TRBD2 | CASSLDGGRYEQYF | TGTGCCAGCAGCCTAGACGGGGGGAGGTACGAGCAGTACTTC
TRBJ2-7 | TRBV18 | NA | NA | CASSRDSPSYEQYF | TGTGCCAGCTCACGCGACAGTCCCTCCTACGAGCAGTACTTC
TRBJ2-2 | TRBV7-9 | many | NA | CASSLAALNTGELFF | TGTGCCAGCAGCCTAGCTGCCCTTAACACCGGGGAGCTGTTTTTT
TRBJ2-7 | TRBV5-1 | many | NA | CASSLESSGYYEQYF | TGCGCCAGCAGCTTGGAGAGTAGCGGCTACTACGAGCAGTACTTC
TRBJ2-7 | TRBV6-2/TRBV6-3 | few | NA | CASSYSGGPYYEQYF | TGTGCCAGCAGTTACTCCGGGGGGCCTTACTACGAGCAGTACTTC
TRBJ2-7 | TRBV12-3/TRBV12-4 | many | TRBD2 | CASSFGGSIYEQYF | TGTGCCAGCAGTTTCGGCGGGAGTATCTACGAGCAGTACTTC